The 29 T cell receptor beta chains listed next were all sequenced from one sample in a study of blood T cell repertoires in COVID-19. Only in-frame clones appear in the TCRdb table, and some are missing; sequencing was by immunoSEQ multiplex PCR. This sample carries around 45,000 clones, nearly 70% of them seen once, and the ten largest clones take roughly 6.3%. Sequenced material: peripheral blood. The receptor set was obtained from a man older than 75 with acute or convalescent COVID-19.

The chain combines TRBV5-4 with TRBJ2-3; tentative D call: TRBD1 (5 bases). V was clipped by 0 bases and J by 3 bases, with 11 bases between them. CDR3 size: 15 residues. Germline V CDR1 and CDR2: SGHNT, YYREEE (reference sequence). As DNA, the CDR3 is TGTGCCAGCAGCTTGGGCCAGGGTGATACAGATACGCAGTATTTT. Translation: CASSLGQGDTDTQYF.

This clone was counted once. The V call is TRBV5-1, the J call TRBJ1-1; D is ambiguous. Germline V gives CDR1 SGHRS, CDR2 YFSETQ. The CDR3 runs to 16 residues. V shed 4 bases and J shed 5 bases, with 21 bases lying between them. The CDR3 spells CASSPTPLSAGTEAFF. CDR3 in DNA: TGCGCCAGCAGCCCCACCCCCCTTAGTGCGGGGACTGAAGCTTTCTTT.

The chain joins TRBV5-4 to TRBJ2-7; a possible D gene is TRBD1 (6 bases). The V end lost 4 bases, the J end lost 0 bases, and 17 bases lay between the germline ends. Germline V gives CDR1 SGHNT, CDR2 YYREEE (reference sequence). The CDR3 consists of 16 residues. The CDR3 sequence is CASSASPGTYSYEQYF. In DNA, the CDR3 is TGTGCCAGCAGCGCCTCCCCCGGGACATACTCCTACGAGCAGTACTTC.

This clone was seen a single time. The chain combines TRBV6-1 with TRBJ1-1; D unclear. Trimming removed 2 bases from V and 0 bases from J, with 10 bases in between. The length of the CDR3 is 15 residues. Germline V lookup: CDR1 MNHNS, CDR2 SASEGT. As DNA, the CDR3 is TGTGCCAGCAGTGAATGGGCCAGCATGAACACTGAAGCTTTCTTT. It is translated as CASSEWASMNTEAFF.

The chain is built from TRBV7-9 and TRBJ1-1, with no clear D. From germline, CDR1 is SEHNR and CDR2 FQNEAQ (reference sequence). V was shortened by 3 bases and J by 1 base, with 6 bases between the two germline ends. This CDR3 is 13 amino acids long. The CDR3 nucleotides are TGTGCCAGCAGCTTCTCGGGGAACACTGAAGCTTTCTTT. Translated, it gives CASSFSGNTEAFF. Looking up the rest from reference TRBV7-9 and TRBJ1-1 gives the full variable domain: DTGVSQNPRHKITKRGQNVTFRCDPISEHNRLYWYRQTLGQGPEFLTYFQNEAQLEKSRLLSDRFSAERPKGSFSTLEIQRTEQGDSAMYLCASSFSGNTEAFFGQGTRLTVV.

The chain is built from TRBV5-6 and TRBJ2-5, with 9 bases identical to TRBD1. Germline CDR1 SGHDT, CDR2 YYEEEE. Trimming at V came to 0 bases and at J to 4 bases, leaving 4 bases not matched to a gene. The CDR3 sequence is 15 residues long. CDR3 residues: CASSLGQGVGETQYF. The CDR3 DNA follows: TGTGCCAGCAGCTTGGGACAGGGGGTGGGAGAGACCCAGTACTTC.

CDR3 sequence (DNA): TGTGCCAGCAGCTGGACAGGGGGCATCGAGACCCAGTACTTC. Translation gives CASSWTGGIETQYF. The chain uses TRBV7-3 and TRBJ2-5; 11 bases match TRBD1. V was pared by 4 bases and J by 5 bases, with 3 bases of the junction left unmatched. The CDR3 runs 14 residues. Germline-derived CDR1 and CDR2 are SGHTA and FQGTGA. Filled out from reference TRBV7-3 and TRBJ2-5, the complete variable domain reads GAGVSQTPSNKVTEKGKYVELRCDPISGHTALYWYRQSLGQGPEFLIYFQGTGAADDSGLPNDRFFAVRPEGSVSTLKIQRTERGDSAVYLCASSWTGGIETQYFGPGTRLLVL.

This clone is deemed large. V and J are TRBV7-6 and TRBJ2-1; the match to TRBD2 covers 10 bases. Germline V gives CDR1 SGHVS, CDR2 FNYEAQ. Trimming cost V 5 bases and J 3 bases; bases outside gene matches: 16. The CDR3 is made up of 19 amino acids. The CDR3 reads CASSLHWDRRLAGYNEQFF. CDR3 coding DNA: TGTGCCAGCAGCCTCCATTGGGACAGAAGACTAGCGGGCTACAATGAGCAGTTCTTC.

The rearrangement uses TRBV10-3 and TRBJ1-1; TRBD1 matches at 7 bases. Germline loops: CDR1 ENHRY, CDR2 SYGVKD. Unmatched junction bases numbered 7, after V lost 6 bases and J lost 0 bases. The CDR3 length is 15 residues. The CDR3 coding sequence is TGTGCCATCAGCGTCGGGACAGCGATGAACACTGAAGCTTTCTTT. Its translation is CAISVGTAMNTEAFF.

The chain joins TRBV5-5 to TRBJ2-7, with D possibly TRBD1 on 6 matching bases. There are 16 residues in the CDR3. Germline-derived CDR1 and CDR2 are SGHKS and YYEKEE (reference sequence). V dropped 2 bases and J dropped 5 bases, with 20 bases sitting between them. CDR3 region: CASSFLNRAGANEQYF. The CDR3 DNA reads TGTGCCAGCAGCTTTCTAAACCGCGCAGGGGCCAACGAGCAGTACTTC.

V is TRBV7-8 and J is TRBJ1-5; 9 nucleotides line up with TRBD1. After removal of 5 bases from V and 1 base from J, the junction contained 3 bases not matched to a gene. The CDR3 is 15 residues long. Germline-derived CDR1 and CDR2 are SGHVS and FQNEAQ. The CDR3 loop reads CASSRGTGSNQPQHF. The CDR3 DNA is TGTGCCAGCAGCCGGGGGACAGGGAGCAATCAGCCCCAGCATTTT.

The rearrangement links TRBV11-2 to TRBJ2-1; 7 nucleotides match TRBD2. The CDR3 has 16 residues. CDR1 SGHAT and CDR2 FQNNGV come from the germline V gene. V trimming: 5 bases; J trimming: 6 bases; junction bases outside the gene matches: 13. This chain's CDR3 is CASSMIKRGRLNEQFF. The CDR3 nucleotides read TGTGCCAGCAGCATGATTAAGCGGGGAAGACTCAATGAGCAGTTCTTC.

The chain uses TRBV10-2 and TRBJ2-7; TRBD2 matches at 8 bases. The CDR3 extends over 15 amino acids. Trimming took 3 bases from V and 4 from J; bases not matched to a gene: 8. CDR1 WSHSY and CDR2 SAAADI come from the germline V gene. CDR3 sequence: CASSDLSGRGYEQYF. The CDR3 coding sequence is TGCGCCAGCAGTGATCTCAGCGGGAGAGGTTACGAGCAGTACTTC.

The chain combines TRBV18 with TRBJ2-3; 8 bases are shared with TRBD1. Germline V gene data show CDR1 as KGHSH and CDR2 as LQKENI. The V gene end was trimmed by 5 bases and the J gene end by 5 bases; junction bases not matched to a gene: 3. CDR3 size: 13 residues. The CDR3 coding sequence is TGTGCCAGCTCATCGACAGGGGTAGATACGCAGTATTTT. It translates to CASSSTGVDTQYF.

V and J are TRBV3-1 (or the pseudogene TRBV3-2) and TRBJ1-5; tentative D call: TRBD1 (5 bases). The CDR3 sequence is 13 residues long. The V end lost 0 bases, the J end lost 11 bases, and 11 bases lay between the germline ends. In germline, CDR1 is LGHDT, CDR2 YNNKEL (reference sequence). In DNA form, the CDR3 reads TGTGCCAGCAGCCAAGATGTAAGGGGATCCCAGCATTTT. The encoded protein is CASSQDVRGSQHF.

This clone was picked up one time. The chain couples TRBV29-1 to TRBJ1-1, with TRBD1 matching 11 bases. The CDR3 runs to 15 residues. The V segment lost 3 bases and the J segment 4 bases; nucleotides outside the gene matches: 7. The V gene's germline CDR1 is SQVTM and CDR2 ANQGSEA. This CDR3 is CSVERTGGLGTEAFF. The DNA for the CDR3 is TGCAGCGTTGAGCGGACAGGGGGCCTAGGCACTGAAGCTTTCTTT.

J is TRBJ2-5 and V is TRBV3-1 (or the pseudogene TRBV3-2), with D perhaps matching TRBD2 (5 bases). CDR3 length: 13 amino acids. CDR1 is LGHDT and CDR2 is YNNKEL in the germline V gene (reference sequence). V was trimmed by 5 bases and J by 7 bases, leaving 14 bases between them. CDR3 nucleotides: TGTGCCAGCAGCATCCACCGAGAGGGGACCCAGTACTTC. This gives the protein CASSIHREGTQYF.

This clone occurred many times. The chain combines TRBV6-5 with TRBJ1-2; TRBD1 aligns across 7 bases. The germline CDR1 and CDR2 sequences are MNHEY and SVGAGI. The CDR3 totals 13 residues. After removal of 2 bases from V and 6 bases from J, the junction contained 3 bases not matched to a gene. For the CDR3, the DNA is TGTGCCAGCAGTTACAGGCAGGGGGATGGCTACACCTTC. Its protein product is CASSYRQGDGYTF.

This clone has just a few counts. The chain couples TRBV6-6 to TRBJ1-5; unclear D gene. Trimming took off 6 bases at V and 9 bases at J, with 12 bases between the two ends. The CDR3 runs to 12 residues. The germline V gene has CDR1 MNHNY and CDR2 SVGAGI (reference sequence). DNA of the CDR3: TGTGCCAGCAGCCCCCGTCTCGGGCCCCAGCATTTT. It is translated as CASSPRLGPQHF.

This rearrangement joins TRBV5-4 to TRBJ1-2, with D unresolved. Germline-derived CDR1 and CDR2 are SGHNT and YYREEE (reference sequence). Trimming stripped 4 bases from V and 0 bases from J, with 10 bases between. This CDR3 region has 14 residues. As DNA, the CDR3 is TGTGCCAGCAGCCCGGGCGGGGCTAACTATGGCTACACCTTC. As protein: CASSPGGANYGYTF.

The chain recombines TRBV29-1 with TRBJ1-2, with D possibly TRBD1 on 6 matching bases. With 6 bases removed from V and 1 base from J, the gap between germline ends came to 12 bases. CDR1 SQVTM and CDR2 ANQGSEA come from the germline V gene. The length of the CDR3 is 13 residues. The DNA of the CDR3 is TGCAGCGTCGCTCACAGGGTTAACTATGGCTACACCTTC. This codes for CSVAHRVNYGYTF.

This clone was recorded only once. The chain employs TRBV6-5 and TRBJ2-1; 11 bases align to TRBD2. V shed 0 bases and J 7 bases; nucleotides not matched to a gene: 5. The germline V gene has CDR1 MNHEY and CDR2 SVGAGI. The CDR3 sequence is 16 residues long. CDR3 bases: TGTGCCAGCAGTTACTCTTCTAGCGGGGGGCAAAATGAGCAGTTCTTC. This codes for CASSYSSSGGQNEQFF.

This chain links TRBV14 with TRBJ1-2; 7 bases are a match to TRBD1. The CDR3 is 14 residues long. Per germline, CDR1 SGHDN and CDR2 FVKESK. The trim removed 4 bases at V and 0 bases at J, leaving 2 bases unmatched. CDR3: CASSRQGANYGYTF. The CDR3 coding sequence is TGTGCCAGCAGCCGACAGGGAGCTAACTATGGCTACACCTTC.

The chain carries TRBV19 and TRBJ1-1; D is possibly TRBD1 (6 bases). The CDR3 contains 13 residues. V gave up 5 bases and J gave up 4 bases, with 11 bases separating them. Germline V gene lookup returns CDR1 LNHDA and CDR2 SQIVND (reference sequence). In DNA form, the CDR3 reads TGTGCCAGTAGTGCAAGGACAGTCACTGAAGCTTTCTTT. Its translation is CASSARTVTEAFF.

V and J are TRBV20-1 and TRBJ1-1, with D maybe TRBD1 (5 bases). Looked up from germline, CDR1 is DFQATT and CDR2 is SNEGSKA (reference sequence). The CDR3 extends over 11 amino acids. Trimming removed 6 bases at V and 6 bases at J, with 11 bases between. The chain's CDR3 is CSAKDRAEAFF. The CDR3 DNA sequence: TGCAGTGCCAAAGACAGAGCTGAAGCTTTCTTT.

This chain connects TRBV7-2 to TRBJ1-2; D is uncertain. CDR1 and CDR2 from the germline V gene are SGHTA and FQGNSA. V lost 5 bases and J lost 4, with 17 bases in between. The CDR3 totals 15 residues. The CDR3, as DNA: TGTGCCAGCAGCCCCGAGGGAGCCCCGGTCTATGGCTACACCTTC. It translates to CASSPEGAPVYGYTF.

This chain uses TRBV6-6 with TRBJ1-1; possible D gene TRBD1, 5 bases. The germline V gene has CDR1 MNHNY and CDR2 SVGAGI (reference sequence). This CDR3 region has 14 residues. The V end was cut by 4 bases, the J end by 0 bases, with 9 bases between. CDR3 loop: CASSSQGLNTEAFF. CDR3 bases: TGTGCCAGCAGTTCTCAGGGTCTGAACACTGAAGCTTTCTTT.

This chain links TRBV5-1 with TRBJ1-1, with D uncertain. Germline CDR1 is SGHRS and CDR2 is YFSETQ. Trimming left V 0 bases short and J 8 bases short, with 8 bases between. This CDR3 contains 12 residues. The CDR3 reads CASSLGPGEAFF. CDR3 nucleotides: TGCGCCAGCAGCTTGGGCCCGGGAGAAGCTTTCTTT.

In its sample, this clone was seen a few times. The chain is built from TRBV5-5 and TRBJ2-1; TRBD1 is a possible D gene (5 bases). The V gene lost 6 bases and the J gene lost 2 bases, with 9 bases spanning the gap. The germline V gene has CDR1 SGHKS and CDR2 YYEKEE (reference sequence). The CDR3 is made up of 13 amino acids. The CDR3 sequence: CASKMTAYNEQFF. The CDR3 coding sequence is TGTGCCAGCAAAATGACAGCCTACAATGAGCAGTTCTTC. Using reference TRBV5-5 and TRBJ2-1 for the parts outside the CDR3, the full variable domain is DAGVTQSPTHLIKTRGQQVTLRCSPISGHKSVSWYQQVLGQGPQFIFQYYEKEERGRGNFPDRFSARQFPNYSSELNVNALLLGDSALYLCASKMTAYNEQFFGPGTRLTVL.